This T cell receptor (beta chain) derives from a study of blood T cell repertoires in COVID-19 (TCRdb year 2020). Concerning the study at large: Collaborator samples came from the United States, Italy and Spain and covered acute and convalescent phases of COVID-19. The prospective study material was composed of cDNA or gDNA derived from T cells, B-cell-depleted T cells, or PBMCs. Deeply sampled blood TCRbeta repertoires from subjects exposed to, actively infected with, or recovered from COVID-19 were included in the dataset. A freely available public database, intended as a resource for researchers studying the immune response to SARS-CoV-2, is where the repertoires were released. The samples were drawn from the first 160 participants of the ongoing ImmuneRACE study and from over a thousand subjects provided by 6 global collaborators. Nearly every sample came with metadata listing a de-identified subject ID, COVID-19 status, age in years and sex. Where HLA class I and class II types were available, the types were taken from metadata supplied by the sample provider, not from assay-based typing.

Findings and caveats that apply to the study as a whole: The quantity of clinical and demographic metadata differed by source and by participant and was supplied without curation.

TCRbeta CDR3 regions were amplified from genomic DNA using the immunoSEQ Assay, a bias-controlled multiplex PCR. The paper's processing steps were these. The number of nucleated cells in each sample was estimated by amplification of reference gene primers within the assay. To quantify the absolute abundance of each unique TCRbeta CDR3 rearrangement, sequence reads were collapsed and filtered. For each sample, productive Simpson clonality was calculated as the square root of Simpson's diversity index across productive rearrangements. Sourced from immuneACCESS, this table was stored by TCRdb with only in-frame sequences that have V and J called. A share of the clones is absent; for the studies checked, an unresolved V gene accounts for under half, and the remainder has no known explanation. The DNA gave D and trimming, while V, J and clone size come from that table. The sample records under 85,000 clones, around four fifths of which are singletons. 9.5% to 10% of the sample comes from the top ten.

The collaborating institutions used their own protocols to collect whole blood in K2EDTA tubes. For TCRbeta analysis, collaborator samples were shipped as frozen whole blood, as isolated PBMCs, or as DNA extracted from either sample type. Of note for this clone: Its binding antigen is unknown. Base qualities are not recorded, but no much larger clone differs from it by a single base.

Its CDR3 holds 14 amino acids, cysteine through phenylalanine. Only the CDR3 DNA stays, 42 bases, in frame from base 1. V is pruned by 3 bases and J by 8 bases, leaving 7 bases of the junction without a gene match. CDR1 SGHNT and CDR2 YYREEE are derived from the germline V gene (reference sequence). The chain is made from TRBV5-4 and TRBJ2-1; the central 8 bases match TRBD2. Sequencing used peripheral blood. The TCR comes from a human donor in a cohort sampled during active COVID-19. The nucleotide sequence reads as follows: TGTGCCAGCAGCTCATATAGCGGGGTCTATGAGCAGTTCTTC. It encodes CASSSYSGVYEQFF.